Presented here are 24 T cell receptor beta chains from one specimen sequenced in a study of T cells in Graves' hyperthyroidism and ophthalmopathy. Amplification yielded TCR beta CDR3 regions, with RNA transcripts as the source. Researchers ran a first-round RT-PCR on the TCR CDR3 using the HTBI primer set. TCRdb recomputed calls from the multiplex PCR reads with MiXCR, one row per CDR3 protein. The sample holds hundreds of thousands of distinct CDR3 sequences, about a sixth seen once. What was sequenced was blood. The receptors come from a middle-aged woman with Graves' ophthalmopathy.

As concerns this clonotype: This may stem from a read error, because a much larger clone lies one nucleotide away. The chain uses TRBV7-2 and TRBJ2-7; D perhaps matches TRBD2 (5 bases). Germline V gives CDR1 SGHTA, CDR2 FQGNSA. This CDR3 is built from 13 residues. The CDR3 DNA sequence: TGTGCCAGCAGCCAAACCGGGATCTACGAGCAGCACTTC. Protein sequence: CASSQTGIYEQHF.

Notes on this clonotype: Since a much larger clone is just one base distant, this may be a read error. The chain employs TRBV2 and TRBJ1-2; D is unclear. The length of the CDR3 is 12 residues. Germline loops: CDR1 SNHLY, CDR2 FYNNEI. Between the trimmed V and J ends, which lost 6 bases and 6 bases, there was a span of 11 bases. DNA for the CDR3: TGTGCCAGCAGCCAAAGCGGGGATGGCTACACCTTC. It specifies CASSQSGDGYTF.

This clonotype appeared a few times. The chain recombines TRBV5-1 with TRBJ1-6; 8 bases align to TRBD1. CDR1 and CDR2 from the germline V gene are SGHRS and YFSETQ. The V and J ends lost 1 base and 7 bases, in that order; junction bases with no gene match: 4. This CDR3 contains 15 residues. The CDR3 is CASSLWTGPNSPLHF. The CDR3 nucleotides read TGCGCCAGCAGCTTGTGGACAGGGCCCAATTCACCCCTCCACTTT.

CDR3 in amino acids: CASSLGPEGYSPLHF. For the CDR3, the DNA is TGTGCCAGCAGCTTAGGGCCTGAGGGGTATTCACCCCTCCACTTT. The rearrangement links TRBV7-6 to TRBJ1-6; possible D gene TRBD1, 5 bases. The CDR3 has 15 residues. Per germline, CDR1 SGHVS and CDR2 FNYEAQ. Trimming shortened V by 1 base and J by 8 bases, and 12 bases separated the two germline ends.

This clonotype was counted ten times or more. DNA of the CDR3: TGTGCCTGGTCCTTCGGTGGCACGAGAGAGACCCAGTACTTC. Translated: CAWSFGGTRETQYF. The chain carries TRBV30 and TRBJ2-5; D not certain. The germline V gene encodes CDR1 GTSNPN and CDR2 SVGIG (reference sequence). The CDR3 runs 14 residues. V lost 5 bases, J lost 4 bases, and 17 bases lay in between.

This clonotype has a count of ten or more. This chain uses TRBV18 with TRBJ1-3; D is perhaps TRBD1 (5 bases). CDR3 length: 14 residues. With 6 bases removed from V and 2 bases from J, the gap between germline ends came to 11 bases. In germline, CDR1 is KGHSH, CDR2 LQKENI. CDR3 amino acids: CASSEGVTGNTIYF. In DNA, the CDR3 is TGTGCCAGCTCCGAAGGGGTGACTGGAAACACCATATATTTT.

This clonotype was recorded many times. J is TRBJ1-1 and V is TRBV20-1; 7 positions match TRBD1. V lost 4 bases and J lost 5; bases outside the gene matches: 16. The CDR3 has 16 residues. CDR1 and CDR2 from the germline V gene are DFQATT and SNEGSKA (reference sequence). The chain's CDR3 is CSATREGAGRGTEAFF. DNA for the CDR3: TGCAGTGCTACCAGGGAGGGGGCCGGTCGGGGGACTGAAGCTTTCTTT.

This clonotype appeared a few times. The gene calls are TRBV19 and TRBJ2-2; D is perhaps TRBD2 (5 bases). This CDR3 comprises 14 residues. Looked up from germline, CDR1 is LNHDA and CDR2 is SQIVND (reference sequence). V dropped 3 bases and J dropped 3 bases, with 8 bases sitting between them. The CDR3 DNA reads TGTGCCAGTAGTATGATGAGGGACACCGGGGAGCTGTTTTTT. Encoded protein: CASSMMRDTGELFF.

The CDR3 DNA reads as TGCAGTGCTAGTATTAGCGGGAGATCAGACGAGCAGTACTTC. It is translated as CSASISGRSDEQYF. This rearrangement joins TRBV20-1 to TRBJ2-7, with 9 bases fitting TRBD2. This CDR3 has 14 residues. CDR1 and CDR2 (germline): DFQATT, SNEGSKA (reference sequence). The V and J ends lost 3 bases and 5 bases, in that order; junction bases with no gene match: 8.

This clonotype has ten or more counts. The chain recombines TRBV28 with TRBJ1-5; 8 bases map to TRBD1. The V and J ends lost 10 bases and 2 bases, in that order; junction bases with no gene match: 13. Per germline, CDR1 MDHEN and CDR2 SYDVKM. This CDR3 is 16 amino acids long. The CDR3: CATIRTGPVGNQPQHF. The CDR3 DNA reads as TGTGCCACGATAAGGACAGGGCCGGTTGGCAATCAGCCCCAGCATTTT.

This clonotype was counted only a few times. A much larger clonotype is one base distant, so this may be a read error. For the CDR3, the DNA is TGCAGCGTTGATCGGGTCAGGGGGCATGGCTACACCTTC. It specifies CSVDRVRGHGYTF. V and J are TRBV29-1 and TRBJ1-2; 8 nucleotides agree with TRBD1. The CDR3 consists of 13 residues. V trimming: 3 bases; J trimming: 6 bases; junction bases outside the gene matches: 6. Per the germline V gene, CDR1 is SQVTM and CDR2 is ANQGSEA.

The chain combines TRBV29-1 with TRBJ1-1; D unclear. The CDR3 covers 12 residues. CDR1 and CDR2 (germline): SQVTM, ANQGSEA. V was shortened by 7 bases and J by 1 base, with 10 bases between the two germline ends. DNA for the CDR3: TGCAGCGGGGTTGTGGGGAACACTGAAGCTTTCTTT. Translation gives CSGVVGNTEAFF.

J is TRBJ2-7 and V is TRBV7-9; 11 positions agree with TRBD2. The CDR3 is made up of 15 amino acids. Per the germline V gene, CDR1 is SEHNR and CDR2 is FQNEAQ (reference sequence). After removal of 4 bases from V and 4 bases from J, the junction contained 6 bases not matched to a gene. The CDR3 spells CASSSGLAEVYEQYF. DNA for the CDR3: TGTGCCAGCAGCTCGGGACTAGCGGAGGTGTACGAGCAGTACTTC.

This clonotype appeared many times. The chain uses TRBV11-3 and TRBJ2-3; either TRBD1 or TRBD2 may fit D (5 bases each). Trimming removed 8 bases from V and 6 bases from J, with 15 bases in between. The CDR3 extends over 13 amino acids. Germline V gene lookup returns CDR1 SGHNT and CDR2 YENEEA. Here the CDR3 DNA reads TGTGCCAGCGGGGCCGGTGAGGGGGATACGCAGTATTTT. It specifies CASGAGEGDTQYF. Supplemented by reference TRBV11-3 and TRBJ2-3, the full variable domain reads EAGVVQSPRYKIIEKKQPVAFWCNPISGHNTLYWYLQNLGQGPELLIRYENEEAVDDSQLPKDRFSAERLKGVDSTLKIQPAELGDSAVYLCASGAGEGDTQYFGPGTRLTVL.

The table lists this clonotype with a count of one. The CDR3 sequence is CASSLLNGQAGEKLFF. CDR3 nucleotides: TGCGCCAGCAGCCTCCTGAACGGTCAAGCGGGTGAAAAACTGTTTTTT. The rearrangement links TRBV4-1 to TRBJ1-4; D is unresolved. There are 16 residues in the CDR3. From germline, CDR1 is MGHRA and CDR2 YSYEKL. Deletions cut 4 bases from V and 7 bases from J, with 19 bases between.

The chain carries TRBV7-9 and TRBJ2-7; 7 bases match TRBD2. CDR1 is SEHNR, CDR2 FQNEAQ, per germline (reference sequence). V shed 10 bases, J shed 1 base, and the junction held 13 bases outside the gene matches. CDR3 length: 15 residues. This CDR3 reads CAITLASGGSYEQYF. DNA of the CDR3: TGTGCCATCACTCTCGCTAGCGGTGGGTCCTACGAGCAGTACTTC.

This clonotype was seen a handful of times. V and J are TRBV20-1 and TRBJ1-1; D may be TRBD1 (5 bases). The V end lost 1 base, the J end lost 3 bases, and 12 bases lay between the germline ends. The CDR3 extends over 14 amino acids. Germline CDR1 DFQATT, CDR2 SNEGSKA (reference sequence). The DNA of the CDR3 is TGCAGTGCTAGAGCCTTAGGGGTTGACACTGAAGCTTTCTTT. It yields the protein CSARALGVDTEAFF.

This clonotype appeared many times. The chain joins TRBV5-1 to TRBJ2-3; D unclear. The germline V and J ends were trimmed by 4 bases and 0 bases, with 12 bases remaining between them. The CDR3 has 15 residues. CDR1 and CDR2 (germline): SGHRS, YFSETQ. CDR3 protein: CASSPSRPSTDTQYF. The DNA of the CDR3 is TGCGCCAGCAGCCCGAGCAGACCTAGCACAGATACGCAGTATTTT.

This clonotype showed up many times. The genes are TRBV28 and TRBJ1-2, with 7 nucleotides matching TRBD1. Germline trimming cut 7 bases from V and 3 bases from J; bases unmatched to any gene: 8. The CDR3 length is 14 residues. Per the germline V gene, CDR1 is MDHEN and CDR2 is SYDVKM. The CDR3 nucleotides read TGTGCCAGCACCCCCCGGACAGGCTACTATGGCTACACCTTC. Encoded protein: CASTPRTGYYGYTF.

This clonotype has just a few counts. This chain connects TRBV28 to TRBJ1-6; D remains ambiguous. Trimming pared 7 bases from V and 8 bases from J, leaving 15 bases between. Germline assignment: CDR1 MDHEN and CDR2 SYDVKM. CDR3 size: 14 residues. The CDR3 protein is CASTASGLDSPLHF. As DNA, the CDR3 is TGTGCCAGCACGGCGAGTGGCTTGGATTCACCCCTCCACTTT.

This clonotype was seen at least ten times. The chain links TRBV27 to TRBJ2-4; D ambiguous. This CDR3 is built from 14 residues. The germline V gene has CDR1 MNHEY and CDR2 SMNVEV (reference sequence). The V and J ends lost 8 bases and 0 bases respectively, with 11 bases between them. The DNA for the CDR3 is TGTGCCAGCGGTACATTACTAGCCAAAAACATTCAGTACTTC. Encoded protein: CASGTLLAKNIQYF.

In its sample, this clonotype was seen once. V gene TRBV7-9 combines with J gene TRBJ2-5; 7 bases are a match to TRBD2. Germline CDR1 reads SEHNR; CDR2 reads FQNEAQ (reference sequence). The CDR3 spans 14 residues. Trimming took 5 bases from V and 9 from J; bases not matched to a gene: 12. This CDR3 reads CASSVSGVSEAQYF. The CDR3 coding sequence is TGTGCCAGCAGCGTAAGCGGGGTATCGGAGGCCCAGTACTTC.

The rearrangement joins TRBV5-1 to TRBJ2-2; D perhaps matches TRBD1 (6 bases). Germline V lookup: CDR1 SGHRS, CDR2 YFSETQ. The CDR3 loop spans 15 amino acids. The V end was cut by 3 bases, the J end by 5 bases, with 14 bases between. The chain's CDR3 is CASSWGQGRTGELFF. DNA of the CDR3: TGCGCCAGCAGCTGGGGGCAGGGCAGGACCGGGGAGCTGTTTTTT.

This clonotype was seen a few times. The chain joins TRBV20-1 to TRBJ2-7, with 9 bases aligning to TRBD2. This CDR3 has 15 amino acids. V gave up 1 base and J gave up 4 bases; unmatched junction bases: 8. CDR1 DFQATT and CDR2 SNEGSKA come from the germline V gene (reference sequence). Written as DNA, the CDR3 is TGCAGTGCTAGAGGAGGGGCGGGAGGGCCGTACGAGCAGTACTTC. This encodes CSARGGAGGPYEQYF.